Listed here are 32 T cell receptor beta chains from one sample, sequenced in a study of T cell responses to AZD1222 COVID-19 vaccine. This table comes from immunoSEQ multiplex PCR, and its TCRdb copy is limited to in-frame clones, with some not included. The sample lists some 130,000 clones; roughly nine tenths were seen once. Sequenced here: peripheral blood, sampled on day 0 of AZD1222 vaccination. Receptors were obtained from an adult in good health.

The CDR3 bases are TGTGCCAGCCTCCCCAAACTAGGAGGGGGCAATGAGCAGTTCTTC. Residues: CASLPKLGGGNEQFF. V gene TRBV12-1 combines with J gene TRBJ2-1. TRBV12-1 has pseudogene status. The CDR3 sequence is 15 residues long.

The V and J genes are TRBV2 and TRBJ2-5; D is tentatively TRBD1 or TRBD2 (5 bases each). The length of the CDR3 is 14 residues. V lost 3 bases to trimming and J lost 5 bases, with 13 bases between them. Germline V CDR1 and CDR2: SNHLY, FYNNEI. CDR3 DNA: TGTGCCAGCAGTGATTCCCTCTGGGGGGAGACCCAGTACTTC. It translates to CASSDSLWGETQYF.

The V gene is TRBV3-1 (or the pseudogene TRBV3-2), the J gene TRBJ1-2, with 7 bases matching TRBD1. Germline-derived CDR1 and CDR2 are LGHDT and YNNKEL (reference sequence). The CDR3 has 13 amino acids. J was trimmed by 6 bases and V by 3 bases; bases with no gene match: 4. CDR3: CASSHRQGDGYTF. CDR3 DNA: TGTGCCAGCAGCCATCGACAGGGAGATGGCTACACCTTC.

As DNA, the CDR3 is TGTGCCAGCAGCTCCTGGGGGGCCACAGATACGCAGTATTTT. Amino acid sequence: CASSSWGATDTQYF. The J gene is TRBJ2-3, the V gene TRBV7-2, with D perhaps given as TRBD1 or TRBD2 (6 bases each). The CDR3 is 14 amino acids. The ends were cut back, 4 bases at V and 2 bases at J, with 10 bases in the middle. Germline assignment: CDR1 SGHTA and CDR2 FQGNSA.

The rearrangement joins TRBV7-9 to TRBJ1-2; 7 bases match TRBD1. This CDR3 has 14 amino acids. The V gene's germline CDR1 is SEHNR and CDR2 FQNEAQ (reference sequence). Trimming took 4 bases from V and 3 from J; bases not matched to a gene: 5. CDR3 nucleotides: TGTGCCAGCAGCTCGGGACAGACTCACTATGGCTACACCTTC. This translates into CASSSGQTHYGYTF.

V and J are TRBV5-1 and TRBJ2-5, with D perhaps TRBD2 (6 bases). This CDR3 is 14 amino acids long. Looked up from germline, CDR1 is SGHRS and CDR2 is YFSETQ. V was cut by 2 bases and J by 6 bases, with 14 bases left in between. In nucleotides, the CDR3 is TGCGCCAGCAGCTTCGGGGGAACGACGCAGACCCAGTACTTC. It translates to CASSFGGTTQTQYF.

A single count supports this clone. The chain combines TRBV27 with TRBJ2-2, with D uncertain. V dropped 7 bases and J dropped 3 bases, with 6 bases sitting between them. The CDR3 has 12 amino acids. CDR1 and CDR2 (germline): MNHEY, SMNVEV (reference sequence). The DNA for the CDR3 is TGTGCCAGCACTACCGACACCGGGGAGCTGTTTTTT. This codes for CASTTDTGELFF.

V gene TRBV6-5 combines with J gene TRBJ1-4; no clear D. Trimming took off 3 bases at V and 7 bases at J, with 6 bases between the two ends. CDR3 length: 12 residues. Germline lookup yields CDR1 MNHEY and CDR2 SVGAGI. The CDR3 DNA reads as TGTGCCAGCAGTTATGTGGGTGAAAAACTGTTTTTT. As protein: CASSYVGEKLFF.

The sample holds one count of this clone. The CDR3 DNA reads TGTGCCAGCAGTTTATATGCCCCCCAGTGGGGCGCGGGGGAGCAGTACTTC. This encodes CASSLYAPQWGAGEQYF. The chain combines TRBV27 with TRBJ2-7, with a tentative D call TRBD2 (6 bases). The length of the CDR3 is 17 residues. From germline, CDR1 is MNHEY and CDR2 SMNVEV (reference sequence). V lost 1 base to trimming and J lost 7 bases, with 23 bases between them.

This chain uses TRBV7-2 with TRBJ2-1; either TRBD1 or TRBD2 may fit D (5 bases each). The CDR3 consists of 16 residues. Trimming took 6 bases from V and 0 from J, leaving 15 bases between them. Germline V gives CDR1 SGHTA, CDR2 FQGNSA. CDR3 loop: CASRGPGRSSYNEQFF. The CDR3 DNA reads as TGTGCCAGCAGAGGGCCGGGACGAAGCTCCTACAATGAGCAGTTCTTC.

The chain uses TRBV10-2 and TRBJ2-7; D call uncertain. Trimming took off 5 bases at V and 0 bases at J, with 8 bases between the two ends. Germline CDR1 WSHSY, CDR2 SAAADI. This CDR3 contains 13 residues. The CDR3 is CASSRTDSYEQYF. CDR3 nucleotides: TGCGCCAGCAGTAGAACGGACTCCTACGAGCAGTACTTC.

The CDR3 nucleotides read TGTGCCAGCAGTTCAGGACTAGCAGCGAACACCGGGGAGCTGTTTTTT. Protein product: CASSSGLAANTGELFF. The chain carries TRBV5-6 and TRBJ2-2; 8 bases are shared with TRBD2. V dropped 5 bases and J dropped 0; count of bases not matched to a gene: 6. Per the germline V gene, CDR1 is SGHDT and CDR2 is YYEEEE. The length of the CDR3 is 16 residues.

The gene calls are TRBV2 and TRBJ2-7, with D unclear. The CDR3 extends over 13 amino acids. CDR1 and CDR2 (germline): SNHLY, FYNNEI. V was clipped by 7 bases and J by 2 bases, with 12 bases between them. This CDR3 is CASTNSQAYEQYF. DNA for the CDR3: TGTGCCAGCACGAACAGCCAGGCCTACGAGCAGTACTTC.

This chain uses TRBV24-1 with TRBJ2-1; 10 nucleotides line up with TRBD2. With 2 bases clipped from V and 7 bases from J, the junction kept 7 bases outside the gene matches. Germline V gene data show CDR1 as KGHDR and CDR2 as SFDVKD. The CDR3 sequence is 16 residues long. DNA for the CDR3: TGTGCCACCAGTGATTGGTCTAGCGGGAGTGATAATGAGCAGTTCTTC. Translating it yields CATSDWSSGSDNEQFF.

V and J are TRBV5-1 and TRBJ2-7; a possible D gene is TRBD2 (6 bases). CDR1 is SGHRS and CDR2 is YFSETQ in the germline V gene. V lost 5 bases to trimming and J lost 7 bases, with 22 bases between them. The CDR3 totals 15 residues. DNA of the CDR3: TGCGCCAGCAGTAGCGGCGGACTTCGGAGGTCTGAGCAGTACTTC. Protein: CASSSGGLRRSEQYF.

The V and J genes are TRBV5-6 and TRBJ1-1; a weak D match, TRBD1 (5 bases). The ends were cut back, 0 bases at V and 10 bases at J, with 13 bases in the middle. The CDR3 is made up of 13 amino acids. The V gene's germline CDR1 is SGHDT and CDR2 YYEEEE. DNA for the CDR3: TGTGCCAGCAGCTTGGGGGGGTTTCGTGCAGCTTTCTTT. Translation gives CASSLGGFRAAFF.

This clone has only one observation. The V and J genes are TRBV5-4 and TRBJ1-2, with D unresolved. Germline CDR1 and CDR2: SGHNT and YYREEE (reference sequence). The CDR3 covers 14 residues. V shed 0 bases and J shed 3 bases, with 9 bases lying between them. This chain's CDR3 is CASSLDPEYYGYTF. For the CDR3, the DNA is TGTGCCAGCAGCTTGGATCCAGAGTACTATGGCTACACCTTC.

The chain employs TRBV19 and TRBJ1-2; D is uncertain. V gave up 7 bases and J gave up 3 bases, with 15 bases separating them. In germline, CDR1 is LNHDA, CDR2 SQIVND (reference sequence). The CDR3 runs to 14 residues. The DNA for the CDR3 is TGTGCCAGTATCACCGCAGGCCCTTACTATGGCTACACCTTC. Translated, it gives CASITAGPYYGYTF. Complete variable domain (other parts from reference TRBV19 and TRBJ1-2): DGGITQSPKYLFRKEGQNVTLSCEQNLNHDAMYWYRQDPGQGLRLIYYSQIVNDFQKGDIAEGYSVSREKKESFPLTVTSAQKNPTAFYLCASITAGPYYGYTFGSGTRLTVV.

The V and J genes are TRBV5-1 and TRBJ1-2; 8 nucleotides match TRBD1. The CDR3 totals 15 residues. After removal of 2 bases from V and 1 base from J, the junction contained 4 bases not matched to a gene. The germline V gene encodes CDR1 SGHRS and CDR2 YFSETQ. This CDR3 reads CASSFDGQGNYGYTF. The CDR3 DNA reads TGCGCCAGCAGCTTCGACGGACAGGGTAACTATGGCTACACCTTC.

This chain joins TRBV2 and TRBJ2-5, with TRBD1 matching 8 bases. CDR3 size: 15 residues. From germline, CDR1 is SNHLY and CDR2 FYNNEI. V was clipped by 1 base and J by 4 bases; unmatched bases: 5. CDR3 loop: CASSEEGQGGETQYF. CDR3 DNA sequence: TGTGCCAGCAGTGAAGAAGGACAGGGTGGAGAGACCCAGTACTTC.

The chain combines TRBV18 with TRBJ2-5; 7 nucleotides agree with TRBD1. The trim removed 6 bases at V and 2 bases at J, leaving 6 bases unmatched. The CDR3 has 14 residues. Germline V lookup: CDR1 KGHSH, CDR2 LQKENI. The CDR3 DNA reads as TGTGCCAGCTCTAACTTGGACAGGCAAGAGACCCAGTACTTC. Amino acid sequence: CASSNLDRQETQYF.

The chain links TRBV3-1 (or the pseudogene TRBV3-2) to TRBJ2-3, with no clear D. Germline V lookup: CDR1 LGHDT, CDR2 YNNKEL (reference sequence). The CDR3 covers 14 residues. V was trimmed by 1 base and J by 1 base, leaving 6 bases between them. The CDR3: CASSQGGGTDTQYF. CDR3 nucleotides: TGTGCCAGCAGCCAAGGAGGCGGCACAGATACGCAGTATTTT.

The CDR3 sequence: CASSLGTGYSYEQYF. CDR3 nucleotides: TGTGCCAGCAGCTTAGGAACAGGCTACTCCTACGAGCAGTACTTC. V is TRBV7-2 and J is TRBJ2-7; D might be TRBD1 (5 bases). The CDR3 loop spans 15 amino acids. The germline V and J ends were trimmed by 1 base and 0 bases, with 10 bases remaining between them. Germline CDR1 SGHTA, CDR2 FQGNSA.

The rearrangement joins TRBV29-1 to TRBJ1-1, with D maybe TRBD1 (5 bases). The CDR3 has 15 residues. Germline-derived CDR1 and CDR2 are SQVTM and ANQGSEA. Between the trimmed V and J ends, which lost 1 base and 4 bases, there was a span of 16 bases. In DNA, the CDR3 is TGCAGCGTTGAAGGGTACGACAGAGGGGCCACTGAAGCTTTCTTT. It is translated as CSVEGYDRGATEAFF.

In this sample, this clone turned up a few times. The chain has TRBV5-5 and TRBJ1-5; TRBD1 is a possible D gene (6 bases). CDR3 length: 13 amino acids. V lost 8 bases, J lost 4 bases, and 13 bases lay in between. Germline CDR1 reads SGHKS; CDR2 reads YYEKEE (reference sequence). CDR3 region: CARIPGDNQPQHF. The CDR3 nucleotides are TGTGCCAGGATCCCAGGGGATAATCAGCCCCAGCATTTT.

The chain links TRBV4-3 to TRBJ2-7, with D perhaps matching TRBD2 (7 bases). Trimming pared 2 bases from V and 8 bases from J, leaving 13 bases between. In germline, CDR1 is LGHNA, CDR2 YSLEER. This CDR3 contains 13 residues. Here the CDR3 DNA reads TGCGCCAGCAGCCAACTAGGGGGGGAACAGCAGTACTTC. It translates to CASSQLGGEQQYF.

The gene calls are TRBV12-5 and TRBJ1-2; D gene unclear. Germline V lookup: CDR1 LGHNT, CDR2 FRNRAP. V gave up 5 bases and J gave up 0 bases, with 13 bases separating them. This CDR3 region has 15 residues. The CDR3 here is CASGGPALTNYGYTF. CDR3 in DNA: TGTGCTAGTGGTGGGCCGGCGCTCACTAACTATGGCTACACCTTC. Filled out from reference TRBV12-5 and TRBJ1-2, the complete variable domain reads DARVTQTPRHKVTEMGQEVTMRCQPILGHNTVFWYRQTMMQGLELLAYFRNRAPLDDSGMPKDRFSAEMPDATLATLKIQPSEPRDSAVYFCASGGPALTNYGYTFGSGTRLTVV.

The chain has TRBV7-2 and TRBJ1-2; 10 nucleotides match TRBD1. Germline CDR1 reads SGHTA; CDR2 reads FQGNSA. This CDR3 comprises 18 residues. The V gene end was trimmed by 0 bases and the J gene end by 0 bases; junction bases not matched to a gene: 7. CDR3 amino acids: CASSLAGTGVLANYGYTF. In DNA form, the CDR3 reads TGTGCCAGCAGCTTAGCTGGGACAGGGGTCTTAGCTAACTATGGCTACACCTTC.

The chain carries TRBV27 and TRBJ2-7, with D tentatively TRBD1 or TRBD2 (6 bases each). The ends were cut back, 6 bases at V and 3 bases at J, with 24 bases in the middle. The CDR3 covers 17 residues. CDR1 MNHEY and CDR2 SMNVEV come from the germline V gene (reference sequence). CDR3 sequence: CASRRWGPAWGDYEQYF. DNA of the CDR3: TGTGCCAGCAGGCGCTGGGGGCCGGCTTGGGGGGACTACGAGCAGTACTTC.

The rearrangement joins TRBV11-1 to TRBJ1-2, with D tentatively TRBD1 (5 bases). The V end was cut by 5 bases, the J end by 2 bases, with 12 bases between. The CDR3 length is 14 residues. The germline V gene has CDR1 SGHAT and CDR2 FQDESV (reference sequence). CDR3 nucleotide sequence: TGTGCCAGCAGCCCCAGTCGGGGCAACTATGGCTACACCTTC. It specifies CASSPSRGNYGYTF.

The chain is built from TRBV12-3 or TRBV12-4 and TRBJ1-5; 7 positions match TRBD1. The CDR3 has 13 amino acids. The J segment lost 2 bases and the V segment lost 5 bases, leaving 0 bases of the junction unmatched. The CDR3 reads CASSGQGNQPQHF. The CDR3 region has the DNA TGTGCCAGCAGTGGACAGGGCAATCAGCCCCAGCATTTT.

The J gene is TRBJ2-7, the V gene TRBV5-5, with TRBD1 as a possible D gene (6 bases). Trimming took 3 bases from V and 5 from J, leaving 21 bases between them. The CDR3 runs 16 residues. CDR1 SGHKS and CDR2 YYEKEE come from the germline V gene (reference sequence). The CDR3 region has the DNA TGTGCCAGCAGCTGGCTGCCTTACAGGGAGAGTGACGAGCAGTACTTC. It specifies CASSWLPYRESDEQYF.